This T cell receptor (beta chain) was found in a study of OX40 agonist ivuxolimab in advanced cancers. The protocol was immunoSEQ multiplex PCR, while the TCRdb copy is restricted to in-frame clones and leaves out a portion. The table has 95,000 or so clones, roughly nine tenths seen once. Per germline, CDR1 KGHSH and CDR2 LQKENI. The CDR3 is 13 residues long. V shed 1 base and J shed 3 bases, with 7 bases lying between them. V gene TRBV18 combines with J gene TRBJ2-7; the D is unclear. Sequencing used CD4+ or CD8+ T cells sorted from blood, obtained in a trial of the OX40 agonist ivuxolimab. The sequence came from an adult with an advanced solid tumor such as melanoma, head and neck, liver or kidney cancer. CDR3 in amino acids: CASSPRSDYEQYF. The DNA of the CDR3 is TGTGCCAGCTCACCACGAAGCGACTACGAGCAGTACTTC.